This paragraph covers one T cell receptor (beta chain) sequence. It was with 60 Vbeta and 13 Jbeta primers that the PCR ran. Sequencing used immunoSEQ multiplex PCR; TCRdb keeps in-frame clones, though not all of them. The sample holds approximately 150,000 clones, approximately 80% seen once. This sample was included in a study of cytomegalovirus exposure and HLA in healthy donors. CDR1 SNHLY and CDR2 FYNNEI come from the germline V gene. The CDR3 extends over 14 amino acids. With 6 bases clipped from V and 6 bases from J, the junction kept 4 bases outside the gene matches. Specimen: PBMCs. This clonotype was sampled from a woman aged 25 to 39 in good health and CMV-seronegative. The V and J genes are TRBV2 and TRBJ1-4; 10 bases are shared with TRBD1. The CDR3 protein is CASRRDRGYEKLFF. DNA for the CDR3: TGTGCCAGCAGACGGGACAGGGGATATGAAAAACTGTTTTTT.